This passage covers 22 T cell receptor beta chains from one sample sequenced in a study of cytomegalovirus exposure and HLA in healthy donors. Amplification used 60 Vbeta primers and 13 Jbeta primers. Here immunoSEQ multiplex PCR was the method, and the copy in TCRdb shows in-frame clones only, minus some. The sample has about 200,000 clones; 80% to 85% are singletons. The sequenced sample consisted of PBMCs. These TCRs come from a woman aged 40 to 49 in good health and CMV-seronegative.

The chain is built from TRBV4-1 and TRBJ1-5; D is possibly TRBD1 (5 bases). Germline CDR1 reads MGHRA; CDR2 reads YSYEKL. The CDR3 has 15 amino acids. Trimming shortened V by 0 bases and J by 8 bases, and 14 bases separated the two germline ends. CDR3 region: CASSQDTSIGEPQHF. Here the CDR3 DNA reads TGCGCCAGCAGCCAAGATACATCGATAGGGGAGCCCCAGCATTTT.

This clone was counted a few times. The gene calls are TRBV28 and TRBJ2-7; 10 bases agree with TRBD1. The germline CDR1 and CDR2 sequences are MDHEN and SYDVKM. The CDR3 loop spans 16 amino acids. V dropped 4 bases and J dropped 9; count of bases not matched to a gene: 15. The CDR3 protein is CASSSQPGQGIRGQYF. The CDR3 DNA reads as TGTGCCAGCAGTTCGCAACCGGGACAGGGGATACGAGGGCAGTACTTC.

The chain has TRBV7-3 and TRBJ2-1; 8 bases fit TRBD2. Looked up from germline, CDR1 is SGHTA and CDR2 is FQGTGA. The CDR3 totals 16 residues. J was trimmed by 6 bases and V by 5 bases; bases with no gene match: 12. Here the CDR3 reads CASSALAGGAGNEQFF. Written as DNA, the CDR3 is TGTGCCAGCAGCGCACTCGCGGGGGGCGCTGGCAATGAGCAGTTCTTC.

V is TRBV28 and J is TRBJ1-1; the D is unclear. Trimming stripped 7 bases from V and 5 bases from J, with 14 bases between. Germline V gene sequence: CDR1 MDHEN, CDR2 SYDVKM. The CDR3 runs 13 residues. The CDR3 is CASKGGLWTEAFF. CDR3 in DNA: TGTGCCAGCAAGGGAGGGCTTTGGACTGAAGCTTTCTTT.

The rearrangement joins TRBV2 to TRBJ2-5; TRBD1 is a possible D gene (6 bases). The CDR3 has 13 residues. Germline CDR1 reads SNHLY; CDR2 reads FYNNEI. The CDR3 region is CAISQGLRETQYF. DNA for the CDR3: TGTGCTATATCTCAGGGGCTGAGAGAGACCCAGTACTTC.

This clone was detected a few times. V is TRBV4-2 and J is TRBJ1-2; tentatively, D is TRBD1 (6 bases). There are 15 residues in the CDR3. V lost 1 base and J lost 7, with 16 bases in between. The germline V gene has CDR1 LGHNA and CDR2 YNFKEQ. The CDR3 sequence: CASSQVRQESGGYTF. The CDR3 DNA sequence: TGTGCCAGCAGCCAAGTTCGACAGGAAAGCGGTGGCTACACCTTC.

In nucleotides, the CDR3 is TGCAGTGAGAGTCAGGTGAACACTGAAGCTTTCTTT. It specifies CSESQVNTEAFF. The rearrangement joins TRBV29-1 to TRBJ1-1, with D uncertain. This CDR3 region has 12 residues. Germline V gives CDR1 SQVTM, CDR2 ANQGSEA.

The chain has TRBV29-1 and TRBJ2-2, with 10 bases fitting TRBD1. The CDR3 is made up of 15 amino acids. Trimming removed 6 bases from V and 0 bases from J; junction bases left unmatched: 4. From germline, CDR1 is SQVTM and CDR2 ANQGSEA. CDR3: CSVGTGATNTGELFF. The CDR3 DNA is TGCAGCGTCGGGACAGGGGCGACGAACACCGGGGAGCTGTTTTTT.

Only a few counts were recorded for this clone. The chain is built from TRBV30 and TRBJ1-5; TRBD1 agrees at 7 bases. With 2 bases clipped from V and 5 bases from J, the junction kept 18 bases outside the gene matches. The germline V gene has CDR1 GTSNPN and CDR2 SVGIG (reference sequence). The CDR3 runs 18 residues. CDR3 in amino acids: CAWSNRQGSWRSDQPQHF. The CDR3 DNA reads as TGTGCCTGGAGTAATCGACAGGGTTCATGGAGAAGCGATCAGCCCCAGCATTTT. Full variable domain (remainder filled in from reference TRBV30 and TRBJ1-5): SQTIHQWPATLVQPVGSPLSLECTVEGTSNPNLYWYRQAAGRGLQLLFYSVGIGQISSEVPQNLSASRPQDRQFILSSKKLLLSDSGFYLCAWSNRQGSWRSDQPQHFGDGTRLSIL.

In its sample, this clone was seen a few times. V is TRBV5-1 and J is TRBJ2-7, with 7 bases fitting TRBD1. Germline trimming cut 0 bases from V and 6 bases from J; bases unmatched to any gene: 6. CDR1 and CDR2 from the germline V gene are SGHRS and YFSETQ. The CDR3 length is 14 residues. The DNA for the CDR3 is TGCGCCAGCAGCTTGGAGGGCAGGGGGAGCGAGCAGTACTTC. This codes for CASSLEGRGSEQYF.

This clone was seen only a few times. The V and J genes are TRBV2 and TRBJ2-7; 7 bases line up with TRBD1. Germline V lookup: CDR1 SNHLY, CDR2 FYNNEI. V was clipped by 3 bases and J by 3 bases; unmatched bases: 2. The CDR3 runs 13 residues. The CDR3 region has the DNA TGTGCCAGCAGTGATCACAGGGGCTACGAGCAGTACTTC. Protein sequence: CASSDHRGYEQYF.

This chain uses TRBV27 with TRBJ2-7; D uncertain. V was cut by 5 bases and J by 0 bases, with 2 bases left in between. The CDR3 runs 11 residues. Germline V CDR1 and CDR2: MNHEY, SMNVEV (reference sequence). Here the CDR3 reads CASSHSYEQYF. The DNA of the CDR3 is TGTGCCAGCAGTCACTCCTACGAGCAGTACTTC.

V is TRBV7-2 and J is TRBJ2-5, with 9 bases that match TRBD1. Germline assignment: CDR1 SGHTA and CDR2 FQGNSA. The trim removed 1 base at V and 5 bases at J, leaving 2 bases unmatched. CDR3 size: 14 residues. The CDR3 spells CASSLDRGRETQYF. The CDR3 DNA sequence: TGTGCCAGCAGCTTAGACAGGGGGCGTGAGACCCAGTACTTC.

Note on this clone: The sample has other DNA sequences that encode this CDR3 too. This chain connects TRBV30 to TRBJ2-7; 13 nucleotides align to TRBD2. This CDR3 comprises 19 residues. Germline V gene sequence: CDR1 GTSNPN, CDR2 SVGIG (reference sequence). V dropped 2 bases and J dropped 3; count of bases not matched to a gene: 16. The CDR3 sequence is CAWSPWGLAGKGQGYEQYF. The CDR3 coding sequence is TGTGCCTGGAGTCCCTGGGGACTAGCGGGGAAGGGCCAGGGCTACGAGCAGTACTTC.

The chain carries TRBV5-1 and TRBJ1-1; TRBD1 matches at 8 bases. V shed 0 bases, J shed 1 base, and the junction held 2 bases outside the gene matches. CDR1 is SGHRS, CDR2 YFSETQ, per germline. The CDR3 contains 15 residues. The CDR3 bases are TGCGCCAGCAGCTTGGGAACAGGGGGGAACACTGAAGCTTTCTTT. Its translation: CASSLGTGGNTEAFF.

The J gene is TRBJ1-2, the V gene TRBV28, with D maybe TRBD1 (5 bases). The CDR3 is made up of 15 amino acids. V dropped 6 bases and J dropped 8 bases, with 22 bases sitting between them. Per the germline V gene, CDR1 is MDHEN and CDR2 is SYDVKM. For the CDR3, the DNA is TGTGCCAGCAGCCTTCAGGGTCCCGGGCTGGGGGGCTACACCTTC. Its protein product is CASSLQGPGLGGYTF.

The rearrangement uses TRBV19 and TRBJ2-6; TRBD1 matches at 8 bases. Germline V gene lookup returns CDR1 LNHDA and CDR2 SQIVND (reference sequence). V lost 1 base to trimming and J lost 0 bases; unmatched junction nucleotides: 2. The CDR3 runs 17 residues. Written as DNA, the CDR3 is TGTGCCAGTAGTATAGGGACAGGGAGCTCTGGGGCCAACGTCCTGACTTTC. Translating it yields CASSIGTGSSGANVLTF.

The V call is TRBV30, the J call TRBJ2-1; D is unresolved. CDR1 is GTSNPN, CDR2 SVGIG, per germline (reference sequence). Trimming removed 2 bases at V and 8 bases at J, with 7 bases between. There are 11 residues in the CDR3. The CDR3 is CAWSNGYEQFF. In DNA form, the CDR3 reads TGTGCCTGGAGTAATGGCTATGAGCAGTTCTTC.

The chain joins TRBV27 to TRBJ1-5; D may be TRBD1 (6 bases). Per germline, CDR1 MNHEY and CDR2 SMNVEV (reference sequence). The length of the CDR3 is 14 residues. Trimming took off 5 bases at V and 2 bases at J, with 10 bases between the two ends. CDR3 sequence (DNA): TGTGCCAGCAGTAACAGGGTCGGCAATCAGCCCCAGCATTTT. Its translation: CASSNRVGNQPQHF.

This chain joins TRBV5-1 and TRBJ2-7; TRBD1 is a possible D gene (5 bases). V shed 2 bases and J shed 5 bases, with 14 bases lying between them. There are 14 residues in the CDR3. CDR1 is SGHRS and CDR2 is YFSETQ in the germline V gene. The CDR3 is CASSLGQGLDEQYF. The CDR3 region has the DNA TGCGCCAGCAGCTTAGGCCAGGGCTTGGACGAGCAGTACTTC.

This chain links TRBV10-3 with TRBJ2-7; weak D call: TRBD2 (6 bases). The V end lost 4 bases, the J end lost 2 bases, and 18 bases lay between the germline ends. Germline V CDR1 and CDR2: ENHRY, SYGVKD. The CDR3 is 16 amino acids. In nucleotides, the CDR3 is TGTGCCATCAGTGGCCTGGGTGGAGGGAGACCCTACGAGCAGTACTTC. This gives the protein CAISGLGGGRPYEQYF.

This CDR3 reads CASSSGRNGDTEAFF. In nucleotides, the CDR3 is TGTGCCAGCAGTAGCGGGCGGAATGGGGACACTGAAGCTTTCTTT. The chain uses TRBV25-1 and TRBJ1-1; D call uncertain. CDR1 and CDR2 from the germline V gene are MGHDK and SYGVNS. The CDR3 loop spans 15 amino acids. V lost 5 bases and J lost 3, with 16 bases in between.